This T cell receptor (beta chain) was identified in a study of shared clonotypes between healthy human individuals (dated by TCRdb to the early 2020s). Notes on the research overall: The cohort included a few men and two women between 18 and 49 years of age. For each donor, three plates each were used for CD4 naive and CD4 memory, two plates were used for CD8 naive, and one plate was used for CD8 memory. To estimate repertoire size and how much clonotype sharing occurs between individuals, the study deeply sequenced the blood TCR repertoires of about 5 healthy adults. To increase sequencing depth and limit assay-specific biases, TCR repertoire library preparation and sequencing were carried out by different laboratories using diverse techniques. Per donor, leukapheresis produced somewhere between about 0.94 and 10 billion PBMCs.

Broader findings and caveats from the paper: Based on pairwise subsampling, the degree of clonotype sharing among donors was expected to be affected by sequencing depth. Compared with non-shared clonotypes, the clonotypes found in all four sorted-subset donors had higher generation probabilities. Sharing across a few donors was observed for around 4.8% of naive CD4, under 4% of naive CD8, 2% to 2.5% of memory CD4, and 0.4% of memory CD8 clonotypes. Rarefaction of sorted-subset datasets indicated incomplete sequencing despite the large sequencing depth. Sampling was restricted to blood, and TCR repertoires in tissue are likely to differ from TCR repertoires in blood. Naive subsets generally had larger estimated clonotype richness than memory subsets. The small number of donors limited the genetic and exposure-history diversity represented.

About this clone itself: Its antigen remains unidentified. Base quality data are lacking; no much larger clone is found one base away. Other nucleotide sequences in the sample specify the same CDR3.

CDR1 is given as MNHEY and CDR2 as SVGAGI, both from the germline V gene. V is cut by 3 bases and J by 7 bases, and the space between the germline ends is 19 bases. There are 15 amino acids in the CDR3, from cysteine to phenylalanine inclusive. The only DNA kept is the CDR3, 45 bases in frame from the first base. Using the deep immunoSEQ assay, multiplex PCR amplified TCR CDR3 regions from genomic DNA. Extracted genomic DNA from each cell subset was distributed evenly across all wells of several immunoSEQ 96-well plates, and each plate was treated as a replicate. For sorted subsets, each replicate PCR was loaded with 200 ng genomic DNA, equivalent to 25,000 to 30,000 T cell genomes. The purified libraries were quantified using a Qubit 3.0 fluorometer, sized with a Bioanalyzer 2100, and then quantified again using the KAPA Library Quantification kit. Every immunoSEQ 96-well plate was sequenced on a dedicated single-read 150-cycle Illumina NextSeq 550 flow cell. Per the original workflow: Because the immunoSEQ output included only junctional sequences and no quality scores, the filtering could not be the same as the filtering used for full-length reads. Sequences were annotated with PyIR, a Python wrapper for IgBLAST v1.9, and V/J genes and CDR3 were assigned using IMGT germline references. Reads were filtered out if the reads had weak V/J assignments (E-value above 1e-6), no CDR3, stop codons, out-of-frame junctions, or ambiguous translated residues. V3J clonotypes were defined as sequences sharing an identical inferred V gene, J gene, and CDR3 amino acid sequence. The percentage overlap between two repertoires was calculated by dividing the number of shared unique clonotypes by the size of the smaller repertoire. Three approaches were used to assess repertoire richness: RTK rarefaction, the Chao1 estimator, and Recon v2.1 estimates of unobserved clonotypes. Generation probabilities were computed with OLGA for all TCRbeta clonotypes obtained by the gDNA method from several donors. What TCRdb holds here is the immuneACCESS table cut down to in-frame rearrangements. Part of the clones is not present; checked against another copy, under half of the missing clones reflect an unresolved V gene, and the others are unexplained. The DNA was the basis for D and trimming; V, J and clone size are from that table. The sample table records millions of clones; just under 95% of these occur just once. The ten largest clones add up to around 1.1% of the sample.

CD8 naive samples were obtained by positive selection for CCR7 among CD45RO-negative cells, yielding a CD45RA+CCR7+ population from which TemRA cells were excluded. The donors were healthy, HIV-negative adults with no recently reported acute infections or vaccinations. Only Caucasian adults living in Nashville, Tennessee, USA were represented among the donors. Blood was collected by leukapheresis, and PBMCs were isolated by Ficoll-Histopaque density gradient centrifugation and then cryopreserved in liquid nitrogen vapor phase. Analytical flow cytometry was used to check the purity and quantity of each magnetically sorted T cell population. Genomic DNA was isolated from each sorted fraction and quantified by UV absorbance on a Nanodrop 2000c.

The origin of this receptor is a man aged 18 to 29 in good health. The sample comprised naive CD8+ T cells sorted from blood. The meaning of the sample's cell subset or site label: CD45RA+CCR7+. This sequence uses TRBV6-5 and TRBJ2-7; the D gene is unclear. The CDR3 protein: CASSYSAGPREEQYF. Read as DNA, the sequence is TGTGCCAGCAGTTATTCGGCAGGCCCCCGTGAGGAGCAGTACTTC.